This T cell receptor beta chain was obtained from a study of cytomegalovirus exposure and HLA in healthy donors. About the research overall: Findings of an earlier analysis included about 120 million unique TCR beta sequences from 200 million or so T cells.

PCR employed 60 Vbeta and 13 Jbeta primers. Sequenced by immunoSEQ multiplex PCR; TCRdb stores in-frame clones only, minus some. Of around 160,000 clones in the sample, over 70% are singletons; the top ten hold less than 8%. This CDR3 is 14 amino acids long. Germline assignment: CDR1 SEHNR and CDR2 FQNEAQ (reference sequence). V was clipped by 4 bases and J by 4 bases, with 13 bases between them. The receptor was derived from a woman between 35 and 50 years old in good health and CMV-seropositive. The specimen sequenced was PBMCs. The chain couples TRBV7-9 to TRBJ1-2, with TRBD1 as a possible D gene (5 bases). CDR3 sequence: CASSYRTTGYGYTF. The CDR3 region has the DNA TGTGCCAGCAGCTACAGGACGACCGGCTATGGCTACACCTTC.